This T cell receptor beta chain was identified during a study of T-cell reconstitution after alpha-beta-depleted transplantation in children. This clonotype was seen repeatedly, ten times or more. The J segment lost 2 bases and the V segment lost 0 bases, leaving 6 bases of the junction unmatched. The CDR3 runs to 17 residues. The germline V gene encodes CDR1 SGHDN and CDR2 FVKESK. Unique molecular identifiers were used in preparing the TCRbeta library. From the PCR reads, TCRdb called clonotypes with MiXCR, one entry per CDR3 protein. The repertoire consists of 200,000 to 300,000 distinct CDR3 sequences, with 12% occurring once and the leading ten covering about 2.6%.

The V call is TRBV14, the J call TRBJ2-7; 11 nucleotides align to TRBD1. This specimen was PBMCs from the stem cell graft donor, taken from the stem cell graft. This clonotype originated in a human donor who donated a stem cell graft to a child with acute lymphoblastic leukemia. CDR3 DNA: TGTGCCAGCAGCCAAGATTGGGGACAGGGGGTTCCCTACGAGCAGTACTTC. Encoded protein: CASSQDWGQGVPYEQYF. Full variable domain (outside the CDR3, taken from reference TRBV14 and TRBJ2-7): EAGVTQFPSHSVIEKGQTVTLRCDPISGHDNLYWYRRVMGKEIKFLLHFVKESKQDESGMPNNRFLAERTGGTYSTLKVQPAELEDSGVYFCASSQDWGQGVPYEQYFGPGTRLTVT.